Below, one T cell receptor (beta chain) is given with its context. What it binds is unknown. The record originates from a study of Ad26.COV2.S vaccination and SARS-CoV-2 variants. Study-level findings and limits: Vaccinees and placebo recipients showed similar non-spike TCR breadth.

Treatment indicated: some 20 received Ad26.COV2.S at low or high dose, single or two shots; 5 received placebo; per-sample allocation not given. Sampling was performed 63 days after the first vaccine or placebo injection. An adult aged 18-55 years in Boston served as the donor. An Ad26 vector expressing Wuhan-strain SARS-CoV-2 spike served as the vaccine. V lost 3 bases to trimming and J lost 0 bases; unmatched junction nucleotides: 2. Germline V gives CDR1 PRHDT, CDR2 FYEKMQ (reference sequence). The CDR3 loop spans 14 amino acids. Libraries were prepared by immunoSEQ multiplex PCR; TCRdb keeps only in-frame clonotypes and omits some of them. The repertoire holds about 410,000 clones, with around nine tenths as singletons.

This TCR came from a person aged 18-65 years who received the Ad26.COV2.S COVID-19 vaccine or a placebo. This sequence joins TRBV13 and TRBJ2-7, with 7 bases fitting TRBD1. The material sequenced was peripheral blood, taken in a trial of Ad26.COV2.S vaccine versus placebo. CDR3 sequence: CASSFWDSSYEQYF. Written as DNA, the CDR3 is TGTGCCAGCAGCTTCTGGGACAGCTCCTACGAGCAGTACTTC.